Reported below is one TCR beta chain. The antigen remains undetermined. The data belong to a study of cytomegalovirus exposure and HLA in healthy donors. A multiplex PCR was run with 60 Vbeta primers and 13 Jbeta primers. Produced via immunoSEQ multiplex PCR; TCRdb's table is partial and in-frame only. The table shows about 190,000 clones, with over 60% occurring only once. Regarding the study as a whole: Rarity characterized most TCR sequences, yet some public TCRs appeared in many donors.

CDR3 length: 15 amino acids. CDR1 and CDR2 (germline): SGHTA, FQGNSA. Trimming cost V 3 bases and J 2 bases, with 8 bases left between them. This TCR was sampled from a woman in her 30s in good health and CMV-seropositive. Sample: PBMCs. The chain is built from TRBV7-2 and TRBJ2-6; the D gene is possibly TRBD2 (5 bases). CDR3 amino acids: CASSFHGAGANVLTF. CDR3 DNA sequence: TGTGCCAGCAGCTTCCACGGGGCTGGGGCCAACGTCCTGACTTTC. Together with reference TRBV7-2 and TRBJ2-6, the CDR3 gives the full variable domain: GAGVSQSPSNKVTEKGKDVELRCDPISGHTALYWYRQSLGQGLEFLIYFQGNSAPDKSGLPSDRFSAERTGGSVSTLTIQRTQQEDSAVYLCASSFHGAGANVLTFGAGSRLTVL.